Listed below are T cell receptor beta chains from one sample, sequenced in a study of lymphopenia after photon versus proton radiotherapy. TCRdb keeps only in-frame clones here, not all; method: immunoSEQ multiplex PCR. The sample has 70,000 to 95,000 clones, around 80% seen once; the top ten hold more than 1.2%. The input for sequencing was peripheral blood, taken from a patient treated with proton-based radiotherapy. The receptors derive from a man between 60 and 70 years old with pancreatic cancer. Each CDR3 is given with its conserved first and last residue. Fields, in order: D gene, clone size, J gene, V gene, CDR3 DNA, CDR3 protein. The D gene is left open where the match is weak. Only some rows state a clone size, as once, few, many or a class for expanded clones.

D gene: -
clone size: -
J gene: TRBJ1-1
V gene: TRBV7-6
CDR3 DNA: TGTGCCAGCAGCCCGACCGGACAGCCCCCTGAAGCTTTCTTT
CDR3 protein: CASSPTGQPPEAFF

D gene: -
clone size: -
J gene: TRBJ2-7
V gene: TRBV10-2
CDR3 DNA: TGCGCCAATCAAGCTCAGAAAAACTACGAGCAGTACTTC
CDR3 protein: CANQAQKNYEQYF

D gene: TRBD1
clone size: -
J gene: TRBJ1-1
V gene: TRBV28
CDR3 DNA: TGTGCCAGCAGGACAGGGGGAAGGATCAACACTGAAGCTTTCTTT
CDR3 protein: CASRTGGRINTEAFF

D gene: TRBD2
clone size: -
J gene: TRBJ2-7
V gene: TRBV28
CDR3 DNA: TGTGCCAGCAACCCACTAGCGGGAATGGCCGAGCAGTACTTC
CDR3 protein: CASNPLAGMAEQYF

D gene: -
clone size: -
J gene: TRBJ1-4
V gene: TRBV28
CDR3 DNA: TGTGCCAGCGATCGGGGCGAAAAACTGTTTTTT
CDR3 protein: CASDRGEKLFF

D gene: -
clone size: -
J gene: TRBJ1-5
V gene: TRBV28
CDR3 DNA: TGTGCCAGCAGTTTATTAAGGCGGGAGGTAGCCCAGCATTTT
CDR3 protein: CASSLLRREVAQHF

D gene: -
clone size: -
J gene: TRBJ2-7
V gene: TRBV11-3
CDR3 DNA: TGTGCCAGCAGCTTCGAGGGTATCTACGAGCAGTACTTC
CDR3 protein: CASSFEGIYEQYF

D gene: -
clone size: -
J gene: TRBJ2-1
V gene: TRBV10-3
CDR3 DNA: TGTGCCATCAGTGAGTCGAAAGTCGGGACGGGTCGGAATGAGCAGTTCTTC
CDR3 protein: CAISESKVGTGRNEQFF

D gene: -
clone size: -
J gene: TRBJ2-2
V gene: TRBV28
CDR3 DNA: TGTGCCAGCAGTTCCCCGGAAGACAGGCGGGAGCTGTTTTTT
CDR3 protein: CASSSPEDRRELFF

D gene: -
clone size: -
J gene: TRBJ2-7
V gene: TRBV27
CDR3 DNA: TGTGCCAGCAGCTTGACGGGGACATACTACGAGCAGTACTTC
CDR3 protein: CASSLTGTYYEQYF

D gene: -
clone size: -
J gene: TRBJ2-7
V gene: TRBV19
CDR3 DNA: TGTGCCAGTACCCCAGCGGCTAGTATGGTAGAGCAGTACTTC
CDR3 protein: CASTPAASMVEQYF

D gene: TRBD2
clone size: -
J gene: TRBJ2-7
V gene: TRBV7-2
CDR3 DNA: TGTGCCAGCAGCTCAGATAGGACTAGGAGCTACGAGCAGTACTTC
CDR3 protein: CASSSDRTRSYEQYF

D gene: TRBD2
clone size: -
J gene: TRBJ2-3
V gene: TRBV25-1
CDR3 DNA: TGTGCCACCGGGACTAGGGCATTCGGCACAGATACGCAGTATTTT
CDR3 protein: CATGTRAFGTDTQYF

D gene: -
clone size: -
J gene: TRBJ2-3
V gene: TRBV19
CDR3 DNA: TGTGCCAGTAACCCCGGCCGGGGGACGCGCACAGATACGCAGTATTTT
CDR3 protein: CASNPGRGTRTDTQYF

D gene: -
clone size: -
J gene: TRBJ2-5
V gene: TRBV30
CDR3 DNA: TGTGCCTGGACTCACCAAGAGACCCAGTACTTC
CDR3 protein: CAWTHQETQYF

D gene: TRBD2
clone size: -
J gene: TRBJ2-1
V gene: TRBV7-8
CDR3 DNA: TGTGCCAGCAGCCTAGGACTAGCGGGAGGACTGGGTGAGCAGTTCTTC
CDR3 protein: CASSLGLAGGLGEQFF

D gene: -
clone size: -
J gene: TRBJ2-4
V gene: TRBV28
CDR3 DNA: TGTGCCAGCAGTTGGGAGACCCTAGGTAACATTCAGTACTTC
CDR3 protein: CASSWETLGNIQYF

D gene: -
clone size: -
J gene: TRBJ2-3
V gene: TRBV7-9
CDR3 DNA: TGTGCCAGCAGCTTAGGCAGGTCCTCTACAGATACGCAGTATTTT
CDR3 protein: CASSLGRSSTDTQYF

D gene: TRBD1
clone size: -
J gene: TRBJ2-7
V gene: TRBV28
CDR3 DNA: TGTGCCAGCAGTTTCCTTCCGACAGGGATGCCCTACGAGCAGTACTTC
CDR3 protein: CASSFLPTGMPYEQYF

D gene: -
clone size: -
J gene: TRBJ2-1
V gene: TRBV2
CDR3 DNA: TGTGCCAGCAGTGATTCGACTAGGCCGTACAATGAGCAGTTCTTC
CDR3 protein: CASSDSTRPYNEQFF

D gene: TRBD2
clone size: -
J gene: TRBJ2-1
V gene: TRBV28
CDR3 DNA: TGTGCCAGCAGTTTGCTGACTGGAGGAGCGGGAGTGCCCAATGAGCAGTTCTTC
CDR3 protein: CASSLLTGGAGVPNEQFF

D gene: -
clone size: -
J gene: TRBJ2-7
V gene: TRBV19
CDR3 DNA: TGTGCCAGTAGTATCCTCGCAGTCCGTTCCTACGAGCAGTACTTC
CDR3 protein: CASSILAVRSYEQYF

D gene: -
clone size: -
J gene: TRBJ1-1
V gene: TRBV30
CDR3 DNA: TGTGCCTGGAGCGCTACACTGGGGGCTTACACTGAAGCTTTCTTT
CDR3 protein: CAWSATLGAYTEAFF

D gene: TRBD1
clone size: -
J gene: TRBJ2-7
V gene: TRBV18
CDR3 DNA: TGTGCCAGCTCCCAGGGACAGAACTACGAGCAGTACTTC
CDR3 protein: CASSQGQNYEQYF

D gene: -
clone size: -
J gene: TRBJ2-1
V gene: TRBV28
CDR3 DNA: TGTGCCAGCAGTTCCGATAGGGGGGAGCCCTACAATGAGCAGTTCTTC
CDR3 protein: CASSSDRGEPYNEQFF

D gene: -
clone size: -
J gene: TRBJ2-5
V gene: TRBV5-4
CDR3 DNA: TGTGCCAGCAGCCCGAGACAGCAGGTGGGAGAGACCCAGTACTTC
CDR3 protein: CASSPRQQVGETQYF

D gene: TRBD1
clone size: -
J gene: TRBJ1-1
V gene: TRBV29-1
CDR3 DNA: TGCAGCGTCTTTCTCCGGACAGGGACGAACACTGAAGCTTTCTTT
CDR3 protein: CSVFLRTGTNTEAFF

D gene: -
clone size: -
J gene: TRBJ2-5
V gene: TRBV5-6
CDR3 DNA: TGTGCCAGCAGCTTGCCGTTGCGGAGGAAAGGAGAGACCCAGTACTTC
CDR3 protein: CASSLPLRRKGETQYF

D gene: -
clone size: once
J gene: TRBJ1-5
V gene: TRBV6-5
CDR3 DNA: TGTGCCACCCAGCCAGGAAGAGGCCAGCCCCAGCATTTT
CDR3 protein: CATQPGRGQPQHF

D gene: -
clone size: -
J gene: TRBJ2-5
V gene: TRBV5-1
CDR3 DNA: TGCGCCAGCAGCTTCCGACAGGGAGGGGAGACCCAGTACTTC
CDR3 protein: CASSFRQGGETQYF

D gene: -
clone size: -
J gene: TRBJ1-5
V gene: TRBV6-1
CDR3 DNA: TGTGCCAGCAGTGAGGACAGTAATAGCAATCAGCCCCAGCATTTT
CDR3 protein: CASSEDSNSNQPQHF

D gene: -
clone size: -
J gene: TRBJ2-7
V gene: TRBV2
CDR3 DNA: TGTGCCAGCCAGGCAAGGGGACGAGGTCCGTACGAGCAGTACTTC
CDR3 protein: CASQARGRGPYEQYF

D gene: TRBD2
clone size: -
J gene: TRBJ2-1
V gene: TRBV9
CDR3 DNA: TGTGCCAGCAGCGAACCCGGGACTAGTACAAATGAGCAGTTCTTC
CDR3 protein: CASSEPGTSTNEQFF

D gene: -
clone size: -
J gene: TRBJ2-7
V gene: TRBV28
CDR3 DNA: TGTGCCAGCAGTTTATGGACTAGTAAGTCCTACGAGCAGTACTTC
CDR3 protein: CASSLWTSKSYEQYF

D gene: TRBD1
clone size: -
J gene: TRBJ2-5
V gene: TRBV9
CDR3 DNA: TGTGCCAGCAGCCCCCGGACAGGGGGCACAATCCAAGAGACCCAGTACTTC
CDR3 protein: CASSPRTGGTIQETQYF

D gene: -
clone size: -
J gene: TRBJ2-7
V gene: TRBV28
CDR3 DNA: TGTGCCAGCAGTTTTCAGGCCTACGAGCAGTACTTC
CDR3 protein: CASSFQAYEQYF

D gene: -
clone size: -
J gene: TRBJ2-1
V gene: TRBV29-1
CDR3 DNA: TGCAGCGTTGGGGGGACCCTTCACAATGAGCAGTTCTTC
CDR3 protein: CSVGGTLHNEQFF

D gene: -
clone size: -
J gene: TRBJ1-1
V gene: TRBV7-3
CDR3 DNA: TGTGCCAGCAGCTTAACCCTGAACACTGAAGCTTTCTTT
CDR3 protein: CASSLTLNTEAFF

D gene: -
clone size: once
J gene: TRBJ2-7
V gene: TRBV6-5
CDR3 DNA: TGTGCCAGCAGTTACGGAGGAGGGCCCTACGAGCAGTACTTC
CDR3 protein: CASSYGGGPYEQYF

D gene: -
clone size: -
J gene: TRBJ2-7
V gene: TRBV6-5
CDR3 DNA: TGTGCCAGCAGTTACTCCGACAGGCCAGTTTCATCCGAGCAGTACTTC
CDR3 protein: CASSYSDRPVSSEQYF

D gene: TRBD1
clone size: -
J gene: TRBJ1-2
V gene: TRBV18
CDR3 DNA: TGTGCCAGCTCACTCGGGACAGGGATTAACTATGGCTACACCTTC
CDR3 protein: CASSLGTGINYGYTF

D gene: -
clone size: -
J gene: TRBJ2-1
V gene: TRBV18
CDR3 DNA: TGTGCCAGCTCACCTATTGGCTCTACAGATGAGCAGTTCTTC
CDR3 protein: CASSPIGSTDEQFF

D gene: -
clone size: -
J gene: TRBJ2-2
V gene: TRBV5-1
CDR3 DNA: TGCGCCAGCAGCTTGGTCCCAGGCAATGGTGGCACCGGGGAGCTGTTTTTT
CDR3 protein: CASSLVPGNGGTGELFF

D gene: -
clone size: -
J gene: TRBJ2-5
V gene: TRBV9
CDR3 DNA: TGTGCCAGCAGCGAAAGCCCACATGGGGGAGAGACCCAGTACTTC
CDR3 protein: CASSESPHGGETQYF

D gene: TRBD1
clone size: -
J gene: TRBJ2-1
V gene: TRBV18
CDR3 DNA: TGTGCCAGCTCCCCGACTATATGGACAGGGGGCTCCTACAATGAGCAGTTCTTC
CDR3 protein: CASSPTIWTGGSYNEQFF

D gene: -
clone size: few
J gene: TRBJ1-2
V gene: TRBV28
CDR3 DNA: TGTGCCAGCAGTTTAGCGTATCTGGCAGGGTCCTATGGCTACACCTTC
CDR3 protein: CASSLAYLAGSYGYTF

D gene: -
clone size: -
J gene: TRBJ1-2
V gene: TRBV7-9
CDR3 DNA: TGTGCCAGCACCCGGCCGGACAGAACCTATGGCTACACCTTC
CDR3 protein: CASTRPDRTYGYTF

D gene: -
clone size: -
J gene: TRBJ2-1
V gene: TRBV9
CDR3 DNA: TGTGCCAGCAGCGTAGATCCCTCCCGGGGTGAGCAGTTCTTC
CDR3 protein: CASSVDPSRGEQFF

D gene: -
clone size: -
J gene: TRBJ2-3
V gene: TRBV7-9
CDR3 DNA: TGTGCCAGCAGCCTGGACACAGATACGCAGTATTTT
CDR3 protein: CASSLDTDTQYF

D gene: TRBD1
clone size: once
J gene: TRBJ1-4
V gene: TRBV2
CDR3 DNA: TGTGCCAGCAGAGCACAGGGGAGGATTAATGAAAAACTGTTTTTT
CDR3 protein: CASRAQGRINEKLFF

D gene: -
clone size: few
J gene: TRBJ2-5
V gene: TRBV27
CDR3 DNA: TGTGCCAGCAGTTTGGGACGGGAGAGCGTTGAGACCCAGTACTTC
CDR3 protein: CASSLGRESVETQYF

D gene: -
clone size: -
J gene: TRBJ2-1
V gene: TRBV9
CDR3 DNA: TGTGCCAGCAGCTCCTTGGGGAGCGGAGGCTCCTACAATGAGCAGTTCTTC
CDR3 protein: CASSSLGSGGSYNEQFF

D gene: -
clone size: -
J gene: TRBJ2-3
V gene: TRBV5-1
CDR3 DNA: TGCGCCAGCAGCTTGGATCAGGGGGGCCGTTCGTCGCAGTATTTT
CDR3 protein: CASSLDQGGRSSQYF

D gene: -
clone size: -
J gene: TRBJ2-1
V gene: TRBV7-6
CDR3 DNA: TGTGCCAGCAGCTTTTCTAACGTGGACAATGAGCAGTTCTTC
CDR3 protein: CASSFSNVDNEQFF

D gene: TRBD1
clone size: -
J gene: TRBJ2-7
V gene: TRBV11-2
CDR3 DNA: TGTGCCAGCAGCCCCACAGGGGGCGAGCAGTACTTC
CDR3 protein: CASSPTGGEQYF

D gene: -
clone size: -
J gene: TRBJ1-1
V gene: TRBV30
CDR3 DNA: TGTGCCTGGAGTGGTAACAGGAACACTGAAGCTTTCTTT
CDR3 protein: CAWSGNRNTEAFF

D gene: -
clone size: -
J gene: TRBJ2-5
V gene: TRBV5-4
CDR3 DNA: TGTGCCAGCAGCTTCGGGGGCGCAGGGCAAGAGACCCAGTACTTC
CDR3 protein: CASSFGGAGQETQYF

D gene: -
clone size: -
J gene: TRBJ2-2
V gene: TRBV5-1
CDR3 DNA: TGCGCCAGCACCACCCTGGGTGGGGAGGTGAACACCGGGGAGCTGTTTTTT
CDR3 protein: CASTTLGGEVNTGELFF

D gene: -
clone size: -
J gene: TRBJ2-7
V gene: TRBV6-5
CDR3 DNA: TGTGCCAGCAGTAAGGGACTTATTACCCACGAGCAGTACTTC
CDR3 protein: CASSKGLITHEQYF